Presented here are 23 T cell receptor beta chains from one specimen sequenced in a study of technical replicates of blood from several donors (TCRdb year 2017). Library generation was performed with the immunoSEQ multiplex PCR assay. TCRdb carries this immuneACCESS record with in-frame sequences only. Its versions omit some clonotypes, under half of them owing to an unresolved V gene in the studies checked, with the rest unexplained. A total of some 66,000 clones appear in this sample, roughly 98% of them only once. Around 0.16% of the sample comes from the top ten. The sequencing sample was made of T cells isolated from PBMCs. The receptor source for this set is a human donor in good health.

The chain employs TRBV5-4 and TRBJ2-1; possibly TRBD2 for D (6 bases). V lost 4 bases to trimming and J lost 8 bases, with 10 bases between them. The CDR3 sequence is 12 residues long. Per the germline V gene, CDR1 is SGHNT and CDR2 is YYREEE (reference sequence). CDR3 sequence reads: CASSRRGDEQFF. The DNA for the CDR3 is TGTGCCAGCAGCCGGAGGGGCGATGAGCAGTTCTTC.

The chain employs TRBV11-2 and TRBJ2-7, with 8 bases matching TRBD2. Germline trimming cut 5 bases from V and 5 bases from J; bases unmatched to any gene: 11. The CDR3 consists of 15 residues. Germline values: CDR1 SGHAT, CDR2 FQNNGV. CDR3 region: CASSRLGLVVHEQYF. CDR3 bases: TGTGCCAGCAGCCGACTGGGACTAGTAGTCCACGAGCAGTACTTC.

The chain employs TRBV27 and TRBJ1-5, with 11 bases matching TRBD1. The CDR3 runs 15 residues. V shed 4 bases and J 4 bases; nucleotides not matched to a gene: 3. Per germline, CDR1 MNHEY and CDR2 SMNVEV (reference sequence). Here the CDR3 DNA reads TGTGCCAGCAGTTGGGGGACAGGGGGTAATCAGCCCCAGCATTTT. Amino acids: CASSWGTGGNQPQHF.

This chain connects TRBV6-1 to TRBJ2-3, with TRBD2 matching 9 bases. Per germline, CDR1 MNHNS and CDR2 SASEGT. The CDR3 totals 20 residues. The J segment lost 0 bases and the V segment lost 2 bases, leaving 15 bases of the junction unmatched. Here the CDR3 reads CASSETAGLAGYASTDTQYF. CDR3 in DNA: TGTGCCAGCAGTGAAACGGCTGGCCTAGCGGGGTACGCTAGCACAGATACGCAGTATTTT.

The gene calls are TRBV7-9 and TRBJ1-1, with 8 bases lining up with TRBD1. The CDR3 totals 16 residues. The trim removed 5 bases at V and 0 bases at J, leaving 8 bases unmatched. Germline V gene data show CDR1 as SEHNR and CDR2 as FQNEAQ (reference sequence). This CDR3 reads CASSLPTGVMNTEAFF. CDR3 coding DNA: TGTGCCAGCAGCCTCCCGACAGGGGTCATGAACACTGAAGCTTTCTTT.

The chain carries TRBV5-1 and TRBJ2-7; 8 nucleotides align to TRBD1. This CDR3 is 14 amino acids long. Germline V CDR1 and CDR2: SGHRS, YFSETQ. The ends lost 2 bases at V and 1 base at J; junction bases unmatched: 2. DNA for the CDR3: TGCGCCAGCAGCTTCAGGGGGCGATCCTACGAGCAGTACTTC. Translation: CASSFRGRSYEQYF. Complete variable domain (other parts from reference TRBV5-1 and TRBJ2-7): KAGVTQTPRYLIKTRGQQVTLSCSPISGHRSVSWYQQTPGQGLQFLFEYFSETQRNKGNFPGRFSGRQFSNSRSEMNVSTLELGDSALYLCASSFRGRSYEQYFGPGTRLTVT.

The chain combines TRBV25-1 with TRBJ2-2; 10 bases map to TRBD2. The CDR3 is 16 amino acids. The trim removed 3 bases at V and 4 bases at J, leaving 5 bases unmatched. The germline gives CDR1 MGHDK, CDR2 SYGVNS. CDR3 in DNA: TGTGCCAGCAGTGACCAAGCGGGAGGGTCCACCGGGGAGCTGTTTTTT. It codes for CASSDQAGGSTGELFF.

The rearrangement links TRBV11-2 to TRBJ2-1; D is uncertain. The CDR3 covers 15 residues. The V gene's germline CDR1 is SGHAT and CDR2 FQNNGV. The ends were cut back, 4 bases at V and 0 bases at J, with 10 bases in the middle. CDR3 bases: TGTGCCAGCAGCTCTCGTCTTAGCTCCTACAATGAGCAGTTCTTC. It codes for CASSSRLSSYNEQFF.

With regard to this clone: An end of the junction differs from the germline gene, which may be a read error. J is TRBJ2-5 and V is TRBV7-7; D gene ambiguous. From germline, CDR1 is SSHAT and CDR2 FNYEAQ (reference sequence). The CDR3 is 12 residues long. CDR3 sequence: CASSLAHISKYF. CDR3 bases: TGTGCTAGCAGCTTAGCACATATATCAAAGTACTTC.

This clone was recorded once. This chain links TRBV7-3 with TRBJ2-1; 7 nucleotides line up with TRBD2. The germline CDR1 and CDR2 sequences are SGHTA and FQGTGA. The junction had 1 base not matched to a gene; V was cut back by 2 bases and J by 6 bases. This CDR3 is built from 13 residues. CDR3 nucleotide sequence: TGTGCCAGCAGCTTAGGGGGGGGCAATGAGCAGTTCTTC. Translation: CASSLGGGNEQFF.

J is TRBJ1-5 and V is TRBV27; no firm D call. Germline assignment: CDR1 MNHEY and CDR2 SMNVEV (reference sequence). The CDR3 is made up of 14 amino acids. Trimming stripped 2 bases from V and 2 bases from J, with 7 bases between. CDR3 in DNA: TGTGCCAGCAGTTTAACCCGGGGCAATCAGCCCCAGCATTTT. Translated, it gives CASSLTRGNQPQHF.

J is TRBJ2-7 and V is TRBV2; D remains unclear. CDR1 SNHLY and CDR2 FYNNEI come from the germline V gene. The CDR3 sequence is 14 residues long. V lost 2 bases, J lost 2 bases, and 10 bases lay in between. The chain's CDR3 is CASSETEVAYEQYF. The CDR3 nucleotides are TGTGCCAGCAGTGAAACCGAGGTAGCCTACGAGCAGTACTTC. Drawing the rest from reference TRBV2 and TRBJ2-7, the complete variable domain is EPEVTQTPSHQVTQMGQEVILRCVPISNHLYFYWYRQILGQKVEFLVSFYNNEISEKSEIFDDQFSVERPDGSNFTLKIRSTKLEDSAMYFCASSETEVAYEQYFGPGTRLTVT.

The chain employs TRBV5-1 and TRBJ2-5; 8 nucleotides agree with TRBD2. CDR1 is SGHRS, CDR2 YFSETQ, per germline. CDR3 size: 15 residues. The V segment lost 0 bases and the J segment 7 bases; nucleotides outside the gene matches: 8. The CDR3 DNA reads TGCGCCAGCAGCTTGGACCTAGCGGGTGGTCGGACCCAGTACTTC. This gives the protein CASSLDLAGGRTQYF.

The V gene is TRBV2, the J gene TRBJ2-3; TRBD1 is a possible D gene (6 bases). The length of the CDR3 is 15 residues. CDR1 and CDR2 from the germline V gene are SNHLY and FYNNEI. With 4 bases removed from V and 6 bases from J, the gap between germline ends came to 17 bases. Here the CDR3 reads CASSASGTPPDTQYF. CDR3 sequence (DNA): TGTGCCAGCAGTGCCTCCGGGACACCGCCGGATACGCAGTATTTT.

The genes are TRBV5-4 and TRBJ1-1, with D maybe TRBD1 (6 bases). The ends were cut back, 2 bases at V and 5 bases at J, with 13 bases in the middle. This CDR3 has 14 residues. Germline V gives CDR1 SGHNT, CDR2 YYREEE (reference sequence). The CDR3 sequence: CASSFWGGLTEAFF. Written as DNA, the CDR3 is TGTGCCAGCAGCTTCTGGGGGGGGCTAACTGAAGCTTTCTTT.

CDR3 protein: CASSERVSGHNEQFF. In nucleotides, the CDR3 is TGTGCCAGCAGTGAAAGGGTTAGCGGACACAATGAGCAGTTCTTC. The chain couples TRBV2 to TRBJ2-1; D might be TRBD2 (6 bases). The CDR3 contains 15 residues. Trimming removed 2 bases at V and 5 bases at J, with 13 bases between. Per germline, CDR1 SNHLY and CDR2 FYNNEI.

V gene TRBV7-8 combines with J gene TRBJ2-7, with D maybe TRBD1 (5 bases). V dropped 8 bases and J dropped 2 bases, with 13 bases sitting between them. The CDR3 is made up of 13 amino acids. Germline-derived CDR1 and CDR2 are SGHVS and FQNEAQ. CDR3 residues: CASGSGKAYEQYF. The CDR3 nucleotides are TGTGCCAGCGGATCAGGGAAGGCCTACGAGCAGTACTTC.

The V gene is TRBV5-1, the J gene TRBJ1-2, with D perhaps matching TRBD1 (6 bases). Deletions cut 4 bases from V and 6 bases from J, with 25 bases between. There are 17 residues in the CDR3. Germline V lookup: CDR1 SGHRS, CDR2 YFSETQ. The CDR3 region is CASSLGQGSPWSHGYTF. The CDR3 DNA follows: TGCGCCAGCAGCCTAGGGCAGGGGTCCCCCTGGTCACATGGCTACACCTTC.

The rearrangement joins TRBV29-1 to TRBJ1-5; TRBD1 matches at 7 bases. Looked up from germline, CDR1 is SQVTM and CDR2 is ANQGSEA. There are 13 residues in the CDR3. The V segment lost 6 bases and the J segment 4 bases; nucleotides outside the gene matches: 6. In nucleotides, the CDR3 is TGCAGCGTGGGGGACAGAACTAATCAGCCCCAGCATTTT. It codes for CSVGDRTNQPQHF. Together with reference TRBV29-1 and TRBJ1-5, the CDR3 gives the full variable domain: SAVISQKPSRDICQRGTSLTIQCQVDSQVTMMFWYRQQPGQSLTLIATANQGSEATYESGFVIDKFPISRPNLTFSTLTVSNMSPEDSSIYLCSVGDRTNQPQHFGDGTRLSIL.

The chain links TRBV28 to TRBJ2-7; TRBD1 matches 8 bases. Germline V gene sequence: CDR1 MDHEN, CDR2 SYDVKM. The length of the CDR3 is 12 residues. V lost 6 bases, J lost 4 bases, and 2 bases stayed unmatched. CDR3 DNA: TGTGCCAGCAGGGGACAGGTTTACGAGCAGTACTTC. This translates into CASRGQVYEQYF.

V gene TRBV30 combines with J gene TRBJ1-2; D is undetermined. V was shortened by 2 bases and J by 8 bases, with 15 bases between the two germline ends. The CDR3 sequence is 13 residues long. The germline V gene has CDR1 GTSNPN and CDR2 SVGIG (reference sequence). CDR3 DNA: TGTGCCTGGAGTCTTTCAAGCGCGCAAGGCTACACCTTC. This gives the protein CAWSLSSAQGYTF.

This sequence joins TRBV12-5 and TRBJ2-5; TRBD1 is a possible D gene (5 bases). The CDR3 has 19 amino acids. V dropped 0 bases and J dropped 3 bases, with 23 bases sitting between them. The germline gives CDR1 LGHNT, CDR2 FRNRAP. The CDR3 nucleotides are TGTGCTAGTGGTTTGGTACTCTTCGGCCAGGGTCGGTCAAAAGAGACCCAGTACTTC. Its protein is CASGLVLFGQGRSKETQYF. Supplemented by reference TRBV12-5 and TRBJ2-5, the full variable domain reads DARVTQTPRHKVTEMGQEVTMRCQPILGHNTVFWYRQTMMQGLELLAYFRNRAPLDDSGMPKDRFSAEMPDATLATLKIQPSEPRDSAVYFCASGLVLFGQGRSKETQYFGPGTRLLVL.

The CDR3 loop reads CASSRFFQGGNTEAFF. The CDR3 DNA is TGTGCCAGCAGCCGATTTTTTCAAGGGGGGAACACTGAAGCTTTCTTT. The chain recombines TRBV14 with TRBJ1-1, with a possible D match to TRBD1 (6 bases). The CDR3 totals 16 residues. From germline, CDR1 is SGHDN and CDR2 FVKESK. Trimming shortened V by 4 bases and J by 1 base, and 16 bases separated the two germline ends.